These 30 T cell receptor beta chains were sequenced from one sample in a study of glioma-infiltrating T cells. Using RNA template, CDR3s of TCR alpha and beta were amplified with iRepertoire arm-PCR. In TCRdb, the multiplex PCR reads were re-called with MiXCR into one record per CDR3 protein. Of under 200,000 distinct CDR3 sequences in the sample, 43% were seen once. The sequencing sample was made of glioma tissue, nonneoplastic brain tissue, or PBMCs (not recorded which). Receptors originate from a human donor with low-grade glioma or glioblastoma, undergoing nonglioma brain surgery, or in good health (not recorded which).

The table lists this clonotype with many counts. The genes are TRBV7-9 and TRBJ1-1; the D is unclear. CDR1 is SEHNR, CDR2 FQNEAQ, per germline (reference sequence). The CDR3 has 12 residues. The V and J ends lost 0 bases and 10 bases respectively, with 9 bases between them. CDR3 in DNA: TGTGCCAGCAGCTTAGCAGAAGGCAGAGCTTTCTTT. It translates to CASSLAEGRAFF.

Comments on this clonotype: This could be a read error, since a much larger clone is one nucleotide away. It is likely a read error, because the conserved phenylalanine at the end of the CDR3 is missing. The V and J genes are TRBV7-2 and TRBJ1-2, with D maybe TRBD1 (6 bases). This CDR3 has 13 residues. The V end lost 5 bases, the J end lost 8 bases, and 15 bases lay between the germline ends. Germline V gives CDR1 SGHTA, CDR2 FQGNSA. The CDR3 DNA follows: TGTGCCAGCAGCCCCGACCCTGGGGGCGGCTACACCCTC. Its protein is CASSPDPGGGYTL.

For this clonotype: An end of the junction differs from the germline gene, which may be a read error. The chain links TRBV24-1 to TRBJ2-1; 8 bases align to TRBD1. This CDR3 has 15 residues. Germline CDR1 is KGHDR and CDR2 is SFDVKD. This chain's CDR3 is CATSAGQGSYNEKFF. In nucleotides, the CDR3 is TGTGCCACCAGTGCAGGACAGGGATCCTACAATGAGAAGTTCTTC.

This clonotype has a handful of counts. The V call is TRBV2, the J call TRBJ2-3, with 10 bases lining up with TRBD2. The length of the CDR3 is 17 residues. Trimming removed 5 bases from V and 3 bases from J; junction bases left unmatched: 11. From germline, CDR1 is SNHLY and CDR2 FYNNEI. The CDR3 region is CASSLSRSGRITDTQYF. The CDR3 bases are TGTGCCAGCAGTTTATCTCGTAGCGGGAGGATAACAGATACGCAGTATTTT.

Comments on this clonotype: A read error may be the cause here, since a much bigger clone is one base away. CDR3 loop: CVAGNYNEQFF. The CDR3 DNA sequence: TGTGTTGCGGGAAACTACAATGAGCAGTTCTTC. V gene TRBV6-6 combines with J gene TRBJ2-1; perhaps TRBD2 as D (6 bases). This CDR3 spans 11 amino acids. Germline loops: CDR1 MNHNY, CDR2 SVGAGI (reference sequence).

A remark on this clonotype: One end of the junction does not line up with germline, which may come from a read error. The chain uses TRBV7-6 and TRBJ1-3, with D possibly TRBD1 on 5 matching bases. The germline gives CDR1 SGHVS, CDR2 FNYEAQ. The CDR3 has 16 amino acids. Written as DNA, the CDR3 is TGTGCCAGCAGCCGTCCGACAGCCGACTCTGGAAACAGCATATATTTT. This gives the protein CASSRPTADSGNSIYF.

This clonotype was counted many times. The chain recombines TRBV7-8 with TRBJ2-3, with 10 bases aligning to TRBD2. J was trimmed by 1 base and V by 6 bases; bases with no gene match: 4. The germline CDR1 and CDR2 sequences are SGHVS and FQNEAQ. This CDR3 is built from 15 residues. CDR3 in DNA: TGTGCCAGCAGTTCCGGGACTAGCGGCACAGATACGCAGTATTTT. Translated: CASSSGTSGTDTQYF.

The chain links TRBV14 to TRBJ2-7, with TRBD1 identical over 9 bases. CDR3 length: 18 amino acids. V was pared by 0 bases and J by 3 bases, with 12 bases of the junction left unmatched. Germline loops: CDR1 SGHDN, CDR2 FVKESK. The CDR3 DNA is TGTGCCAGCAGCCAAGATTTATACGGGACAGGGATTAACTACGAGCAGTACTTC. It yields the protein CASSQDLYGTGINYEQYF.

This clonotype was seen more than once but under ten times. The V gene is TRBV14, the J gene TRBJ1-3, with TRBD1 matching over 8 bases. V trimming: 3 bases; J trimming: 2 bases; junction bases outside the gene matches: 6. The CDR3 covers 16 residues. Germline V gives CDR1 SGHDN, CDR2 FVKESK. The CDR3 DNA reads as TGTGCCAGCAGCCAGAAGCCGACAGGGGCTGGAAACACCATATATTTT. As protein: CASSQKPTGAGNTIYF.

A word on this clonotype: It may be a read error: a sequence one base away is much more abundant. The CDR3 DNA reads as TGTGCCATCAGTGATTCCGGCTCTCGGGCCAACGTCCTGACTTTC. It specifies CAISDSGSRANVLTF. J is TRBJ2-6 and V is TRBV6-9; no clear D. From germline, CDR1 is MNHGY and CDR2 SVAAGI. The CDR3 length is 15 residues.

This chain connects TRBV14 to TRBJ1-6, with D possibly TRBD1 on 5 matching bases. The CDR3 runs 16 residues. Between the trimmed V and J ends, which lost 3 bases and 7 bases, there was a span of 16 bases. Germline V gives CDR1 SGHDN, CDR2 FVKESK. CDR3 residues: CASSQYIGTENSPLHF. The CDR3 DNA is TGTGCCAGCAGCCAGTATATCGGGACGGAGAATTCACCCCTCCACTTT.

This clonotype has a count of ten or more. The genes are TRBV28 and TRBJ1-2; D is unclear. Germline V gene lookup returns CDR1 MDHEN and CDR2 SYDVKM. With 6 bases removed from V and 4 bases from J, the gap between germline ends came to 9 bases. The CDR3 has 12 amino acids. In DNA form, the CDR3 reads TGTGCCAGCAGCCAGGACTCCTATGGCTACACCTTC. Amino acids: CASSQDSYGYTF.

The rearrangement links TRBV11-2 to TRBJ2-5; 10 bases are shared with TRBD2. The V segment lost 6 bases and the J segment 2 bases; nucleotides outside the gene matches: 6. The length of the CDR3 is 15 residues. Per the germline V gene, CDR1 is SGHAT and CDR2 is FQNNGV. The CDR3 nucleotides read TGTGCCAGCAGTTTTACTAGCGGGACTCAAGAGACCCAGTACTTC. It yields the protein CASSFTSGTQETQYF.

This clonotype was found a few times. The chain combines TRBV2 with TRBJ2-7; D not certain. V was cut by 0 bases and J by 5 bases, with 8 bases left in between. The CDR3 consists of 13 residues. Germline loops: CDR1 SNHLY, CDR2 FYNNEI. The CDR3 here is CASSEALANEQYF. CDR3 in DNA: TGTGCCAGCAGTGAAGCGCTGGCAAACGAGCAGTACTTC.

The gene calls are TRBV20-1 and TRBJ1-1; no definite D call. CDR1 DFQATT and CDR2 SNEGSKA come from the germline V gene (reference sequence). The germline V and J ends were trimmed by 0 bases and 3 bases, with 17 bases remaining between them. CDR3 length: 16 amino acids. CDR3 loop: CSARDDRQTEDTEAFF. The CDR3 nucleotides are TGCAGTGCTAGAGATGATCGACAAACCGAGGACACTGAAGCTTTCTTT.

This clonotype was counted only a few times. This chain joins TRBV14 and TRBJ2-1; TRBD2 matches 9 bases. CDR1 and CDR2 (germline): SGHDN, FVKESK. The J segment lost 7 bases and the V segment lost 2 bases, leaving 6 bases of the junction unmatched. The CDR3 covers 15 residues. The CDR3 loop is CASSQQYLAGNEQFF. DNA of the CDR3: TGTGCCAGCAGCCAACAATACCTAGCGGGAAATGAGCAGTTCTTC.

The chain links TRBV6-9 to TRBJ1-1; unclear D gene. There are 14 residues in the CDR3. Germline loops: CDR1 MNHGY, CDR2 SVAAGI. Trimming removed 4 bases from V and 1 base from J, with 10 bases in between. CDR3 in DNA: TGTGCCAGCAGTTTAAATAGTGCGAACACTGAAGCTTTCTTT. It translates to CASSLNSANTEAFF.

On this clonotype: A clone one base away is much larger, so this may be a read error. The chain uses TRBV4-1 and TRBJ2-3; a weak D match, TRBD1 (6 bases). Germline-derived CDR1 and CDR2 are MGHRA and YSYEKL. This CDR3 has 16 residues. This chain's CDR3 is CASSQGTTEGTDTKYF. The CDR3 nucleotides read TGCGCCAGCAGCCAGGGGACAACTGAGGGCACAGATACGAAGTATTTT.

Comments on this clonotype: A read error may produce the germline difference seen at one junction end. The rearrangement links TRBV28 to TRBJ1-1; 8 bases align to TRBD1. From germline, CDR1 is MDHEN and CDR2 SYDVKM. This CDR3 has 14 amino acids. CDR3 in DNA: TGTGCCAGCAGTTATAGGACAGGGTGGAGTGAAGGTTTCTTT. This translates into CASSYRTGWSEGFF.

This clonotype was seen a few times. This could be a read error, since a much larger clone is one nucleotide away. V and J are TRBV10-3 and TRBJ2-3, with D possibly TRBD2 on 6 matching bases. The CDR3 runs to 11 residues. Germline V gene lookup returns CDR1 ENHRY and CDR2 SYGVKD. CDR3 sequence reads: CAIRREDKQYF. Here the CDR3 DNA reads TGTGCCATTCGTAGGGAGGATAAGCAGTATTTT.

The V and J genes are TRBV19 and TRBJ2-1; 8 nucleotides match TRBD1. In germline, CDR1 is LNHDA, CDR2 SQIVND (reference sequence). The CDR3 is 15 amino acids. Germline trimming cut 5 bases from V and 7 bases from J; bases unmatched to any gene: 10. The CDR3 nucleotides read TGTGCCAGTAGTGTGAACAGGGGGGTAGGTAATGAGCAGTTCTTC. Translating gives CASSVNRGVGNEQFF. Looking up the rest from reference TRBV19 and TRBJ2-1 gives the full variable domain: DGGITQSPKYLFRKEGQNVTLSCEQNLNHDAMYWYRQDPGQGLRLIYYSQIVNDFQKGDIAEGYSVSREKKESFPLTVTSAQKNPTAFYLCASSVNRGVGNEQFFGPGTRLTVL.

A word on this clonotype: Germline and junction disagree at one end, which may indicate a read error. The chain carries TRBV6-1 and TRBJ2-7, with 7 bases fitting TRBD2. This CDR3 has 14 residues. Per germline, CDR1 MNHNS and CDR2 SASEGT. The CDR3 DNA reads TGTGCCATCAAGGGAGGGAGGATGGCCTACGATCAGTACTTC. It is translated as CAIKGGRMAYDQYF.

In its sample, this clonotype was seen a few times. DNA for the CDR3: TGTGCCAGCAGTCGACTTGTTACTGAAGCTTTCTTT. As protein: CASSRLVTEAFF. The chain couples TRBV12-3 or TRBV12-4 to TRBJ1-1; D is unresolved. Between the trimmed V and J ends, which lost 5 bases and 5 bases, there was a span of 9 bases. The CDR3 length is 12 residues.

Details on this clonotype: A much larger clone sits a single nucleotide away, making a read error possible. The chain carries TRBV20-1 and TRBJ2-5, with 10 bases lining up with TRBD2. CDR3 length: 18 residues. The trim removed 6 bases at V and 0 bases at J, leaving 16 bases unmatched. Germline values: CDR1 DFQATT, CDR2 SNEGSKA (reference sequence). For the CDR3, the DNA is TGCAGTGCCCCTATAGCGGGACTAGCGAACGTGTACCAAGAGACCCAGTACTTC. Protein product: CSAPIAGLANVYQETQYF.

This clonotype was found many times. The chain joins TRBV6-1 to TRBJ1-5; 8 bases are a match to TRBD1. V was clipped by 5 bases and J by 6 bases; unmatched bases: 3. This CDR3 comprises 13 residues. Per the germline V gene, CDR1 is MNHNS and CDR2 is SASEGT. As DNA, the CDR3 is TGTGCCAGCAGTCGACAGGGGTTTCAGCCCCAGCATTTT. Encoded protein: CASSRQGFQPQHF.

This clonotype has only a few counts. V and J are TRBV29-1 and TRBJ2-5, with D perhaps TRBD2 (6 bases). The V gene's germline CDR1 is SQVTM and CDR2 ANQGSEA. Trimming took 7 bases from V and 5 from J, leaving 14 bases between them. The CDR3 length is 12 residues. This CDR3 is CSAGDFGETQYF. The DNA of the CDR3 is TGCAGCGCCGGGGACTTCGGGGAGACCCAGTACTTC.

Remarks on this clonotype: This may be a read error, as it is one base from a much larger clone. V usage is TRBV20-1 and J usage is TRBJ2-7, with D perhaps TRBD1 (6 bases). The CDR3 runs to 12 residues. Germline CDR1 DFQATT, CDR2 SNEGSKA (reference sequence). The V end lost 6 bases, the J end lost 5 bases, and 14 bases lay between the germline ends. The CDR3 protein is CSANDTGHEQYF. The CDR3 DNA sequence: TGCAGTGCCAACGACACAGGGCACGAGCAGTACTTC.

About this clonotype: It is likely a read error, because the conserved phenylalanine at the end of the CDR3 is missing. This chain links TRBV25-1 with TRBJ2-1; TRBD1 aligns across 8 bases. The germline V gene has CDR1 MGHDK and CDR2 SYGVNS. This CDR3 spans 13 amino acids. In nucleotides, the CDR3 is TGTGCCAGCAGGACAGGGGCCTACAATAAGCAGTTCTTG. Its translation: CASRTGAYNKQFL.

This chain uses TRBV19 with TRBJ1-2; a possible D gene is TRBD1 (6 bases). CDR3 length: 14 amino acids. V lost 3 bases to trimming and J lost 3 bases, with 11 bases between them. The V gene's germline CDR1 is LNHDA and CDR2 SQIVND (reference sequence). The CDR3 region is CASSIGQGYYGYTF. CDR3 DNA sequence: TGTGCCAGTAGTATCGGGCAGGGGTACTATGGCTACACCTTC.

Concerning this clonotype: Its ends do not fully match the called genes, so a read error is possible. This chain's CDR3 is CASRRTGGLDNKQFF. The CDR3, as DNA: TGTGCCAGCAGACGAACAGGTGGGTTGGACAATAAGCAGTTCTTC. The genes are TRBV7-9 and TRBJ2-1; TRBD1 might be the D (5 bases). CDR3 length equals 15 residues. Germline V CDR1 and CDR2: SEHNR, FQNEAQ (reference sequence).